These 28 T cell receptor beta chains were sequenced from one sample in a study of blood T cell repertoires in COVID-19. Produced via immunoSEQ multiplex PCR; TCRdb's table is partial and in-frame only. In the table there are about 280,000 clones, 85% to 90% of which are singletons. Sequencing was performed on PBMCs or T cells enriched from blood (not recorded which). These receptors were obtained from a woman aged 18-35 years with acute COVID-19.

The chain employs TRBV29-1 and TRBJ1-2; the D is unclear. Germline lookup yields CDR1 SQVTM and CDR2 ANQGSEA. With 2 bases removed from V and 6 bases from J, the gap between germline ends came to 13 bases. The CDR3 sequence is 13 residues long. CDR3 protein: CSVERLVLDGYTF. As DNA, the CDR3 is TGCAGCGTTGAAAGGCTAGTTCTGGATGGCTACACCTTC. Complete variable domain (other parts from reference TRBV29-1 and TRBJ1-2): SAVISQKPSRDICQRGTSLTIQCQVDSQVTMMFWYRQQPGQSLTLIATANQGSEATYESGFVIDKFPISRPNLTFSTLTVSNMSPEDSSIYLCSVERLVLDGYTFGSGTRLTVV.

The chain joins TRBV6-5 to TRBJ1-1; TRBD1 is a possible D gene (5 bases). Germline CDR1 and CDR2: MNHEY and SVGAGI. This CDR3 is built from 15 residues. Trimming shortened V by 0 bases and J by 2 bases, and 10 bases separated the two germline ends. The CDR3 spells CASSYSPRTNTEAFF. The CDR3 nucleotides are TGTGCCAGCAGTTACTCCCCCAGGACAAACACTGAAGCTTTCTTT.

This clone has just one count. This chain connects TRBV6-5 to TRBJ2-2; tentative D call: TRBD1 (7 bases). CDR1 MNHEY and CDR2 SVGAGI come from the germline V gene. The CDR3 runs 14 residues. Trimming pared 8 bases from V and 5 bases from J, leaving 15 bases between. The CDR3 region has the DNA TGTGCCAGCGGGCGGGACAGTATGACCGGGGAGCTGTTTTTT. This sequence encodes CASGRDSMTGELFF.

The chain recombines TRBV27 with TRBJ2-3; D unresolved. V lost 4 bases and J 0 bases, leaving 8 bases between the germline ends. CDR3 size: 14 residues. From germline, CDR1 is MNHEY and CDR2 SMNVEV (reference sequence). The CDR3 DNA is TGTGCCAGCAGTTGGCCCGGGAGCACAGATACGCAGTATTTT. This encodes CASSWPGSTDTQYF.

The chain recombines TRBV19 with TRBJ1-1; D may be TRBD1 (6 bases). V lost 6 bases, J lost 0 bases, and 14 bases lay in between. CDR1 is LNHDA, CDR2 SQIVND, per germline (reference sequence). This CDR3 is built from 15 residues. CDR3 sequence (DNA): TGTGCCAGTAGGAAGCAGGGGCCTATGAACACTGAAGCTTTCTTT. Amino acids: CASRKQGPMNTEAFF.

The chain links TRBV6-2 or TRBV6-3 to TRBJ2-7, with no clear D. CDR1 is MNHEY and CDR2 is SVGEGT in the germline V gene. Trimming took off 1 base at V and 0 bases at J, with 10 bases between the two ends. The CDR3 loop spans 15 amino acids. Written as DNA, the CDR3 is TGTGCCAGCAGTTACTTTTTAGTGAGCTCCTACGAGCAGTACTTC. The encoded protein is CASSYFLVSSYEQYF.

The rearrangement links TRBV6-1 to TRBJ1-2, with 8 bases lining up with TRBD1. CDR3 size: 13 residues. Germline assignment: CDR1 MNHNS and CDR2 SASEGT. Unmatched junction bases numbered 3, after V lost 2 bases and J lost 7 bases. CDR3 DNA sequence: TGTGCCAGCAGTGAAAGGCAGGGGGCTGGCTACACCTTC. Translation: CASSERQGAGYTF.

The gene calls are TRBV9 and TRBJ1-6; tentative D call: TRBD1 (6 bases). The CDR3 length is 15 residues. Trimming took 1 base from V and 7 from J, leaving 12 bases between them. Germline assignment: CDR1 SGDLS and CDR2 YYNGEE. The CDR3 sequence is CASSVSDSANSPLHF. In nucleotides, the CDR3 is TGTGCCAGCAGCGTATCGGACAGCGCCAATTCACCCCTCCACTTT.

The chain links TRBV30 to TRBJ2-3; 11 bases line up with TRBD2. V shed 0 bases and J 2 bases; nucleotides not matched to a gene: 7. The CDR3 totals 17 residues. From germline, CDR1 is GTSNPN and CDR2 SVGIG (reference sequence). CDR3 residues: CAWSVRGLAALTDTQYF. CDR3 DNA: TGTGCCTGGAGTGTACGGGGACTAGCGGCTCTCACAGATACGCAGTATTTT. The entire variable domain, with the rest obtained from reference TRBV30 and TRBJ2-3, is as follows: SQTIHQWPATLVQPVGSPLSLECTVEGTSNPNLYWYRQAAGRGLQLLFYSVGIGQISSEVPQNLSASRPQDRQFILSSKKLLLSDSGFYLCAWSVRGLAALTDTQYFGPGTRLTVL.

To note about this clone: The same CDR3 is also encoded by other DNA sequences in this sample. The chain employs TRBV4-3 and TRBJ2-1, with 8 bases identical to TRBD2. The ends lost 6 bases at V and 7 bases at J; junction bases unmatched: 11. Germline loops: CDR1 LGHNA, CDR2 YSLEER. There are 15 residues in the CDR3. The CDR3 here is CASSPGTSLYNEQFF. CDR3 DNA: TGCGCCAGCAGTCCCGGGACTAGTCTTTATAATGAGCAGTTCTTC.

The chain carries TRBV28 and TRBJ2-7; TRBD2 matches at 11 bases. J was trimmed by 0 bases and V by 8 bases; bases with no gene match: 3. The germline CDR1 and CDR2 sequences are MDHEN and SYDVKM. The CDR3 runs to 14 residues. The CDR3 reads CASHLAGGSYEQYF. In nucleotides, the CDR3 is TGTGCCAGCCACCTAGCGGGAGGCTCCTACGAGCAGTACTTC.

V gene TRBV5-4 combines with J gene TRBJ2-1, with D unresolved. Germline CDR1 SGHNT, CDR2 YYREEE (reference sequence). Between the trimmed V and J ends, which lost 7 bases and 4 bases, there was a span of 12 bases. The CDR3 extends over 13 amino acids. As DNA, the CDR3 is TGTGCCAGCTCTGCTAACCTTTACAATGAGCAGTTCTTC. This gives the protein CASSANLYNEQFF.

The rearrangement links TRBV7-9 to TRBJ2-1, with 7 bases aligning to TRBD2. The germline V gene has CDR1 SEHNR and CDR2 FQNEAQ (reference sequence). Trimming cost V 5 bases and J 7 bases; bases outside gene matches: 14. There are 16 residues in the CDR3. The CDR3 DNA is TGTGCCAGCAGCATAAGCGGGGCGATATCTGGGAATGAGCAGTTCTTC. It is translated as CASSISGAISGNEQFF.

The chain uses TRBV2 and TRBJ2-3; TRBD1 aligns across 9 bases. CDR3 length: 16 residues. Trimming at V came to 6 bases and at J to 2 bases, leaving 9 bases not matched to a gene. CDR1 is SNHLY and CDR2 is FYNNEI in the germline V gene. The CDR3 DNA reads TGTGCCAGCAGGAATCCGGGACAGGGAATCACAGATACGCAGTATTTT. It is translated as CASRNPGQGITDTQYF.

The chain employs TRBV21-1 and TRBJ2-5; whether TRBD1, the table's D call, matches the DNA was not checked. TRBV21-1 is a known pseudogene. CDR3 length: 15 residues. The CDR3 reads CASRQRGQIQETQYF. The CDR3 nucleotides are TGTGCCAGCAGACAAAGAGGACAGATCCAAGAGACCCAGTACTTC.

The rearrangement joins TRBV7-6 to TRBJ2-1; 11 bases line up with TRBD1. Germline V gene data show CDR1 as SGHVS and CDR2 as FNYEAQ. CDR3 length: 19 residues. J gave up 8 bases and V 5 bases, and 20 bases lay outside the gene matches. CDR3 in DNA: TGTGCCAGCAGCCGACCGAGACGAGGACAGGGGGCGGGAATCTATGAGCAGTTCTTC. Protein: CASSRPRRGQGAGIYEQFF.

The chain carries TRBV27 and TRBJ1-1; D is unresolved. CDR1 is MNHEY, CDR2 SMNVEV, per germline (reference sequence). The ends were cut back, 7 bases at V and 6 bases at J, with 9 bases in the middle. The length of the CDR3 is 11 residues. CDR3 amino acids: CASNDGSEAFF. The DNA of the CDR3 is TGTGCCAGCAACGACGGGTCTGAAGCTTTCTTT.

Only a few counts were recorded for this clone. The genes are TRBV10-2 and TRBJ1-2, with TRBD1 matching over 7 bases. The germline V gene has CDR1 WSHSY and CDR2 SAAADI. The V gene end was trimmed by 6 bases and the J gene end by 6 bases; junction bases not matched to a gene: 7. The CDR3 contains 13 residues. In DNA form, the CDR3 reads TGCGCCAGCAGGGGGACAGCCGAGAATGGCTACACCTTC. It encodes CASRGTAENGYTF.

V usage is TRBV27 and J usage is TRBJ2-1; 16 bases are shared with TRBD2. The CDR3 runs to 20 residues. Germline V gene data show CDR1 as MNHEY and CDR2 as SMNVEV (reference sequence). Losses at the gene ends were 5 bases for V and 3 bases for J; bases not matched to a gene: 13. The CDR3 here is CASSDIGGTSGRVDYNEQFF. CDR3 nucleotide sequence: TGTGCCAGCAGTGACATAGGTGGGACTAGCGGGAGGGTGGACTACAATGAGCAGTTCTTC.

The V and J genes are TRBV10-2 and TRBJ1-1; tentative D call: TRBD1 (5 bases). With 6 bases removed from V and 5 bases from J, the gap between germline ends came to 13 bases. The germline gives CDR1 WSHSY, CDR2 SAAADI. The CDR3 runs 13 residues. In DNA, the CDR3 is TGCGCCAGCAGACCCGGCAGGGCGACTGAAGCTTTCTTT. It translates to CASRPGRATEAFF.

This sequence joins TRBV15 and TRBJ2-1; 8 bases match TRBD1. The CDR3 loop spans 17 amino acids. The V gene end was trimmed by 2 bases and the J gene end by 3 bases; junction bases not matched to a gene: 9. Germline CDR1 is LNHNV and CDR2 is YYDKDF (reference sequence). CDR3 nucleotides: TGTGCCACCAGCAGACTCTTACAGGGGGGCGGCTACAATGAGCAGTTCTTC. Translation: CATSRLLQGGGYNEQFF.

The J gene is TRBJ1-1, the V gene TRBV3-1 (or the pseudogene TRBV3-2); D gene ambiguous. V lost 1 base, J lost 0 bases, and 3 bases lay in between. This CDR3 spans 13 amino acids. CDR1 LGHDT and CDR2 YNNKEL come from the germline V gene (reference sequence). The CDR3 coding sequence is TGTGCCAGCAGCCAAGCGGTGAACACTGAAGCTTTCTTT. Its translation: CASSQAVNTEAFF.

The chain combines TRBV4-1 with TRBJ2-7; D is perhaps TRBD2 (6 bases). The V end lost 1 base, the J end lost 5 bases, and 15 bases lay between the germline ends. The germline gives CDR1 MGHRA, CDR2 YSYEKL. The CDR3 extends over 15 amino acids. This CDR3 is CASSQGRLATNEQYF. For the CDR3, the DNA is TGCGCCAGCAGCCAAGGTCGCCTAGCGACCAACGAGCAGTACTTC.

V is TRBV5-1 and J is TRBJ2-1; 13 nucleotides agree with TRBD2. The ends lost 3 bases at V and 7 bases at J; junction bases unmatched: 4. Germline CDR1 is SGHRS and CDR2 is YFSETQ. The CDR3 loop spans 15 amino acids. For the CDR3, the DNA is TGCGCCAGCAGCTCGGGACTAGCGGGGAGTAATGAGCAGTTCTTC. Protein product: CASSSGLAGSNEQFF.

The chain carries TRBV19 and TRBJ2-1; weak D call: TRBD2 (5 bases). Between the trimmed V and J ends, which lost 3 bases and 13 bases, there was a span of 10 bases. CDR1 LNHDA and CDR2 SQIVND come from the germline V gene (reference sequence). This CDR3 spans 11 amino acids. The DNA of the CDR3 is TGTGCCAGTAGTATCGGACGGGGACAGTTCTTC. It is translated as CASSIGRGQFF.

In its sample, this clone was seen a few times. CDR3 sequence reads: CASSYDNNYGYTF. CDR3 nucleotides: TGTGCCAGCAGCTACGACAATAACTATGGCTACACCTTC. The chain uses TRBV5-8 and TRBJ1-2; D is ambiguous. Germline CDR1 SGHTS, CDR2 YDEGEE. This CDR3 region has 13 residues. Trimming removed 3 bases from V and 1 base from J, with 7 bases in between.

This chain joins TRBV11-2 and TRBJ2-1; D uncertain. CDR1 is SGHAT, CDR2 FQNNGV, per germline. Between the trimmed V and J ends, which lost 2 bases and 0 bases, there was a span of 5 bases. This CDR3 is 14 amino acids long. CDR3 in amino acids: CASSLRVSYNEQFF. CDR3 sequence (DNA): TGTGCCAGCAGCTTAAGAGTCTCCTACAATGAGCAGTTCTTC.

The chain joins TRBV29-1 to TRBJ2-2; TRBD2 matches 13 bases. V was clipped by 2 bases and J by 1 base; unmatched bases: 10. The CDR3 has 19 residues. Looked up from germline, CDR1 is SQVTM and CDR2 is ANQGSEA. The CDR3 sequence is CSVELFRTSGRRNTGELFF. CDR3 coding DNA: TGCAGCGTTGAACTCTTCCGGACTAGCGGGAGAAGGAACACCGGGGAGCTGTTTTTT.